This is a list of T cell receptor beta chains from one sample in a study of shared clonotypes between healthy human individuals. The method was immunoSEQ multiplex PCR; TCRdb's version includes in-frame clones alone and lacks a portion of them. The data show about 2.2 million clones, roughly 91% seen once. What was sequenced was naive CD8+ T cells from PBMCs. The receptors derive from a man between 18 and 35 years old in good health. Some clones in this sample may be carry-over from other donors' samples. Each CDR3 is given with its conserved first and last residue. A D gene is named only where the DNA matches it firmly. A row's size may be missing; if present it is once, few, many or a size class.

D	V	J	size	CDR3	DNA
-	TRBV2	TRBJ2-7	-	CASSWREQYF	TGTGCCAGCAGTTGGCGAGAGCAGTACTTC
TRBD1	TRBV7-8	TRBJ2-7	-	CASSLEGQVGMPGYF	TGTGCCAGCAGCTTAGAGGGACAGGTGGGAATGCCTGGGTACTTC
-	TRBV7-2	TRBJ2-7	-	CASSLDPGDGSEQYF	TGTGCCAGCAGCTTAGATCCGGGAGATGGGAGCGAGCAGTACTTC
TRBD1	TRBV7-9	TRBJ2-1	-	CASSDRQGFNNEQFF	TGTGCCAGCAGCGATAGACAGGGCTTCAACAATGAGCAGTTCTTC
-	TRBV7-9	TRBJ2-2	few	CASGRSEKNTGELFF	TGTGCCAGCGGTCGGAGCGAGAAGAACACCGGGGAGCTGTTTTTT
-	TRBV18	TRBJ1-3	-	CASSPGPSEGATIYF	TGTGCCAGCTCACCAGGGCCCTCGGAAGGGGCCACCATATATTTT
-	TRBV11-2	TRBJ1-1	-	CASSLVAFGGTEAFF	TGTGCCAGCAGCTTAGTCGCCTTCGGGGGCACTGAAGCTTTCTTT
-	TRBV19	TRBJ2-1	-	CASSIVAGNEQFF	TGTGCCAGTAGTATAGTAGCAGGCAATGAGCAGTTCTTC
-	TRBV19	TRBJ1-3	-	CASSIIRGNTIYF	TGTGCCAGTAGTATAATTCGAGGGAACACCATATATTTT
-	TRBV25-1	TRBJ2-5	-	CATNTGGRETQYF	TGTGCCACTAACACTGGGGGGAGAGAGACCCAGTACTTC
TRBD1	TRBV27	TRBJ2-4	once	CASSLAYPGYRGKNIQYF	TGTGCCAGCAGTTTGGCGTACCCGGGATACAGGGGCAAAAACATTCAGTACTTC
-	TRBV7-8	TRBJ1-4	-	CASSPANRPNEKLFF	TGTGCCAGCAGCCCCGCGAACAGACCGAATGAAAAACTGTTTTTT
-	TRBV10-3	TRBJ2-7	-	CAISEGIAGGEQYF	TGTGCCATCAGTGAGGGAATTGCGGGCGGCGAGCAGTACTTC
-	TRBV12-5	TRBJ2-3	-	CASASGGGSLDTQYF	TGTGCTAGTGCCTCCGGGGGCGGGAGTTTGGATACGCAGTATTTT
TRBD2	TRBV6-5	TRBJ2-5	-	CASSLTSLTETQYF	TGTGCCAGCAGTCTGACTAGCTTAACGGAGACCCAGTACTTC
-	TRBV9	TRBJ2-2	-	CASSVVGITNTGELFF	TGTGCCAGCAGCGTAGTAGGGATAACGAACACCGGGGAGCTGTTTTTT
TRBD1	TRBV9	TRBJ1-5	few	CASSAGTGRGNQPQHF	TGTGCCAGCAGCGCCGGGACAGGCCGAGGCAATCAGCCCCAGCATTTT
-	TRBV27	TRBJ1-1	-	CASSLYWTPEMNTEAFF	TGTGCCAGCAGTTTATATTGGACACCCGAGATGAACACTGAAGCTTTCTTT
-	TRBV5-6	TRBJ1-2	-	CASSLRGMERLYGYTF	TGTGCCAGCAGCTTAAGGGGGATGGAGAGACTCTATGGCTACACCTTC
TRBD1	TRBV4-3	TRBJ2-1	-	CASSPRSQGGHNEQFF	TGCGCCAGCAGCCCAAGATCACAAGGGGGCCACAATGAGCAGTTCTTC
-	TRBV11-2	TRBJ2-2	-	CASSLDFFRGGGSGTGELFF	TGTGCCAGCAGCTTAGATTTCTTTCGAGGGGGCGGGAGTGGAACCGGGGAGCTGTTTTTT
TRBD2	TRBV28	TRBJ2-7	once	CASSLTGPTSESYEQYF	TGTGCCAGCAGTTTAACGGGCCCGACTAGCGAGTCCTACGAGCAGTACTTC
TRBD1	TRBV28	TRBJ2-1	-	CASFTRDRVGNEQFF	TGTGCCAGTTTTACCCGGGACAGGGTAGGGAATGAGCAGTTCTTC
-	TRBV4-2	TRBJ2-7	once	CASSVGSEQYF	TGTGCCAGCAGCGTAGGGTCAGAGCAGTACTTC
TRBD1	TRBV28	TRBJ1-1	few	CASRSQGAGTEAFF	TGTGCCAGCAGGAGTCAGGGGGCAGGAACTGAAGCTTTCTTT
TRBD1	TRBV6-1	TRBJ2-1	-	CASTGTGGYNEQFF	TGTGCCAGCACTGGGACAGGGGGATACAATGAGCAGTTCTTC
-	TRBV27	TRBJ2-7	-	CASSLRLTYEQYF	TGTGCCAGCAGTTTAAGACTAACCTACGAGCAGTACTTC
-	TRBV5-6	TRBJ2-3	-	CASSLWGVVPRRDTQYF	TGTGCCAGCAGCTTGTGGGGAGTTGTTCCCCGAAGAGATACGCAGTATTTT
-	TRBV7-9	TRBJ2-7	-	CASSLPGPAVNEQYF	TGTGCCAGCAGCTTACCGGGACCAGCGGTCAACGAGCAGTACTTC
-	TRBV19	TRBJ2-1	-	CASSIIAADLNEQFF	TGTGCCAGTAGTATTATAGCGGCCGATTTGAATGAGCAGTTCTTC
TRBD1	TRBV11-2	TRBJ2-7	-	CASSPRDRAYDEQYF	TGTGCCAGCAGCCCCAGGGACAGGGCCTACGACGAGCAGTACTTC
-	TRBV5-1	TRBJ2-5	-	CASSWEGGYQETQYF	TGCGCCAGCAGCTGGGAGGGGGGATACCAAGAGACCCAGTACTTC
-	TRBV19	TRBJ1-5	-	CASTALFGQPQHF	TGTGCCAGTACTGCTCTTTTTGGTCAGCCCCAGCATTTT
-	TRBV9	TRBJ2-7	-	CASSVVGRPGPYEQYF	TGTGCCAGCAGCGTAGTTGGGAGACCAGGCCCCTACGAGCAGTACTTC
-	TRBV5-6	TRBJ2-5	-	CASSPVNQETQYF	TGTGCCAGCAGTCCGGTAAACCAAGAGACCCAGTACTTC
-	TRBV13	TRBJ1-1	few	CASSPRGTEAFF	TGTGCCAGCAGCCCCAGGGGAACTGAAGCTTTCTTT
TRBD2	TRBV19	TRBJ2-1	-	CASSPMVAGRWNEQFF	TGTGCCAGTAGTCCCATGGTAGCGGGACGGTGGAATGAGCAGTTCTTC
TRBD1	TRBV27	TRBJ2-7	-	CASRRDRSNEQYF	TGTGCCAGCCGCCGGGACAGGAGCAACGAGCAGTACTTC
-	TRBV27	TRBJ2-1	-	CARSLLGNEQFF	TGTGCCCGCAGTTTATTGGGAAATGAGCAGTTCTTC
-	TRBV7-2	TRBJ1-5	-	CASSLRGGGSNQPQHF	TGTGCCAGCAGTTTGAGAGGGGGGGGTAGCAATCAGCCCCAGCATTTT
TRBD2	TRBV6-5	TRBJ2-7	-	CASSSLAGVDYEQYF	TGTGCCAGCAGTTCGCTAGCGGGAGTTGACTACGAGCAGTACTTC